This T cell receptor (beta chain) was recovered during a study of T cell clonality in common variable immunodeficiency. Ten or more counts support this clone. At one end the junction does not follow the germline gene, possibly because of a read error. The read ends 3 residues shy of where the CDR3 ends; the end is completed using the germline J gene. Sequencing was performed with immunoSEQ multiplex PCR; in TCRdb, only in-frame clones are kept and a portion is missing. This sample has some 52,000 clones, each found more than once. Germline CDR1 is SSHAT and CDR2 is FNYEAQ (reference sequence). This CDR3 is built from 13 residues.

This TCR derives from a person aged 18 to 75 in good health. Sequenced sample: peripheral blood mononuclear cells. This chain joins TRBV7-7 and TRBJ2-4; the match to TRBD1 covers 8 bases. Here the CDR3 reads CASSLVRTGIQYF. The sequenced part of the CDR3 DNA is TGTGCTAGCAGCTTAGTTCGGACAGGGATT.